These 23 T cell receptor beta chains came from one sample sequenced in a study of cytomegalovirus exposure and HLA in healthy donors. The primer mix had 60 Vbeta and 13 Jbeta primers. Measured with immunoSEQ multiplex PCR; TCRdb has only the in-frame clones, and not every one. This table has approximately 130,000 clones, 82% appearing once. The sample was PBMCs. The receptor set was obtained from a woman in her 50s in good health and CMV-seropositive.

The count of this clone is one. The V and J genes are TRBV28 and TRBJ2-1; 9 bases line up with TRBD2. The germline CDR1 and CDR2 sequences are MDHEN and SYDVKM. Trimming cost V 2 bases and J 1 base; bases outside gene matches: 12. This CDR3 spans 19 amino acids. The CDR3 protein is CASSLQREALLPSYNEQFF. Written as DNA, the CDR3 is TGTGCCAGCAGTTTACAGCGGGAGGCCCTCTTGCCATCCTACAATGAGCAGTTCTTC. The whole variable domain, remainder taken from reference TRBV28 and TRBJ2-1, is DVKVTQSSRYLVKRTGEKVFLECVQDMDHENMFWYRQDPGLGLRLIYFSYDVKMKEKGDIPEGYSVSREKKERFSLILESASTNQTSMYLCASSLQREALLPSYNEQFFGPGTRLTVL.

V gene TRBV7-9 combines with J gene TRBJ2-2, with D maybe TRBD2 (5 bases). V gave up 3 bases and J gave up 0 bases, with 5 bases separating them. Per germline, CDR1 SEHNR and CDR2 FQNEAQ (reference sequence). CDR3 length: 14 residues. The CDR3 protein is CASSLDSNTGELFF. The CDR3 bases are TGTGCCAGCAGCTTGGACTCGAACACCGGGGAGCTGTTTTTT.

This clone is a singleton in its sample. The J gene is TRBJ2-5, the V gene TRBV6-5; D may be TRBD1 (5 bases). Gene TRBJ2-7 matches the end of the DNA better, so the J call may be wrong. This CDR3 contains 13 residues. Germline V gene sequence: CDR1 MNHEY, CDR2 SVGAGI. This chain's CDR3 is CASTLTVGYEQYF. The CDR3 DNA reads TGTGCCAGCACCCTGACAGTTGGCTACGAGCAGTACTTC.

The chain couples TRBV7-9 to TRBJ2-7, with D tentatively TRBD1 (5 bases). Germline V gives CDR1 SEHNR, CDR2 FQNEAQ (reference sequence). V was trimmed by 4 bases and J by 3 bases, leaving 10 bases between them. The CDR3 length is 13 residues. CDR3 bases: TGTGCCAGCAGCTGGCCCGACAGCTACGAGCAGTACTTC. It is translated as CASSWPDSYEQYF.

This CDR3 reads CASSFGGGLGETQYF. In nucleotides, the CDR3 is TGCGCCAGCAGCTTCGGGGGGGGCCTTGGAGAGACCCAGTACTTC. The chain couples TRBV5-1 to TRBJ2-5; 8 bases map to TRBD2. V trimming: 2 bases; J trimming: 4 bases; junction bases outside the gene matches: 7. The CDR3 has 15 residues. CDR1 SGHRS and CDR2 YFSETQ come from the germline V gene.

This chain's CDR3 is CASSIQDYNEQFF. The CDR3 DNA reads as TGTGCCAGTAGTATACAGGACTACAATGAGCAGTTCTTC. This rearrangement joins TRBV19 to TRBJ2-1; D remains ambiguous. The CDR3 totals 13 residues. V lost 2 bases and J 3 bases, leaving 5 bases between the germline ends. In germline, CDR1 is LNHDA, CDR2 SQIVND (reference sequence).

The chain uses TRBV7-9 and TRBJ1-1; D is possibly TRBD1 (5 bases). There are 12 residues in the CDR3. Per germline, CDR1 SEHNR and CDR2 FQNEAQ (reference sequence). Trimming left V 5 bases short and J 8 bases short, with 12 bases between. The DNA of the CDR3 is TGTGCCAGCAGCCCCGACAGAAGAGAAGCTTTCTTT. It is translated as CASSPDRREAFF.

The chain carries TRBV7-3 and TRBJ2-7; perhaps TRBD2 as D (6 bases). Germline CDR1 and CDR2: SGHTA and FQGTGA. The CDR3 length is 16 residues. V was cut by 5 bases and J by 0 bases, with 17 bases left in between. CDR3 nucleotides: TGTGCCAGCAGCCCCCGGGGAGGCAGCCACTCCTACGAGCAGTACTTC. Translation gives CASSPRGGSHSYEQYF.

The rearrangement uses TRBV6-5 and TRBJ1-2, with no clear D. In germline, CDR1 is MNHEY, CDR2 SVGAGI. The V end lost 0 bases, the J end lost 3 bases, and 5 bases lay between the germline ends. The CDR3 length is 13 residues. CDR3 in DNA: TGTGCCAGCAGTTACTCGCAGGACTATGGCTACACCTTC. The encoded protein is CASSYSQDYGYTF.

This chain joins TRBV19 and TRBJ1-4; 9 nucleotides align to TRBD1. The J segment lost 7 bases and the V segment lost 6 bases, leaving 6 bases of the junction unmatched. The germline CDR1 and CDR2 sequences are LNHDA and SQIVND (reference sequence). The CDR3 loop spans 14 amino acids. CDR3 amino acids: CASRAQGAGEKLFF. The CDR3 nucleotides are TGTGCCAGTAGGGCACAGGGGGCGGGTGAAAAACTGTTTTTT.

The chain combines TRBV2 with TRBJ1-1; the match to TRBD1 covers 7 bases. Germline CDR1 and CDR2: SNHLY and FYNNEI. V trimming: 3 bases; J trimming: 1 base; junction bases outside the gene matches: 2. The CDR3 runs 14 residues. DNA of the CDR3: TGTGCCAGCAGTGAGGCAGGGGGGAACACTGAAGCTTTCTTT. This gives the protein CASSEAGGNTEAFF. Filled out from reference TRBV2 and TRBJ1-1, the complete variable domain reads EPEVTQTPSHQVTQMGQEVILRCVPISNHLYFYWYRQILGQKVEFLVSFYNNEISEKSEIFDDQFSVERPDGSNFTLKIRSTKLEDSAMYFCASSEAGGNTEAFFGQGTRLTVV.

This chain links TRBV2 with TRBJ2-3, with 9 nucleotides matching TRBD2. Germline V gene sequence: CDR1 SNHLY, CDR2 FYNNEI. Unmatched junction bases numbered 1, after V lost 0 bases and J lost 3 bases. The CDR3 is made up of 15 amino acids. The DNA of the CDR3 is TGTGCCAGCAGTGAAGCAGCGGGGGGTACAGATACGCAGTATTTT. This codes for CASSEAAGGTDTQYF.

On this clone: The identical CDR3 is also encoded by other nucleotide sequences in the sample. V and J are TRBV19 and TRBJ1-5; unclear D gene. This CDR3 comprises 14 residues. Trimming shortened V by 2 bases and J by 0 bases, and 5 bases separated the two germline ends. In germline, CDR1 is LNHDA, CDR2 SQIVND (reference sequence). In nucleotides, the CDR3 is TGTGCCAGTAGTATAAGAGATAGCAATCAGCCCCAGCATTTT. As protein: CASSIRDSNQPQHF.

The genes are TRBV10-1 and TRBJ2-4; tentative D call: TRBD1 (6 bases). CDR3 length equals 12 residues. V gave up 3 bases and J gave up 13 bases, with 13 bases separating them. Germline CDR1 and CDR2: WNHNN and SYGVQD (reference sequence). As DNA, the CDR3 is TGCGCCAGCAGTGAAGGGGGTCGGCGCCAGTACTTC. It translates to CASSEGGRRQYF.

The V call is TRBV4-1, the J call TRBJ2-2; TRBD1 matches at 11 bases. The germline V gene encodes CDR1 MGHRA and CDR2 YSYEKL. CDR3 length equals 16 residues. The J segment lost 7 bases and the V segment lost 4 bases, leaving 8 bases of the junction unmatched. The DNA of the CDR3 is TGCGCCAGCAGCCCCCGGGGGGACAGGGGGTACGGGGAGCTGTTTTTT. Translation: CASSPRGDRGYGELFF.

The gene calls are TRBV5-6 and TRBJ2-1, with D unclear. Germline V CDR1 and CDR2: SGHDT, YYEEEE. Trimming cost V 1 base and J 12 bases, with 8 bases left between them. This CDR3 comprises 11 residues. CDR3 protein: CASSLSTVQFF. Written as DNA, the CDR3 is TGTGCCAGCAGCTTGAGCACAGTGCAGTTCTTC.

The J gene is TRBJ2-2, the V gene TRBV9; D might be TRBD1 (9 bases). Germline loops: CDR1 SGDLS, CDR2 YYNGEE. V dropped 0 bases and J dropped 6 bases, with 18 bases sitting between them. The CDR3 is 17 amino acids. DNA for the CDR3: TGTGCCAGCAGCGTAGGGACAGGGGCGGGAGGATCCGGGGAGCTGTTTTTT. Translation: CASSVGTGAGGSGELFF.

The rearrangement links TRBV5-1 to TRBJ2-1; 15 nucleotides align to TRBD2. With 3 bases clipped from V and 8 bases from J, the junction kept 3 bases outside the gene matches. CDR3 length: 15 amino acids. Germline V lookup: CDR1 SGHRS, CDR2 YFSETQ. CDR3 sequence: CASSSRTSGGDEQFF. The CDR3 coding sequence is TGCGCCAGCAGCTCGAGGACTAGCGGGGGGGATGAGCAGTTCTTC.

The V call is TRBV27, the J call TRBJ1-5; D is uncertain. Germline lookup yields CDR1 MNHEY and CDR2 SMNVEV (reference sequence). Trimming left V 4 bases short and J 7 bases short, with 11 bases between. The CDR3 runs to 13 residues. CDR3 region: CASSWVFGQPQHF. DNA of the CDR3: TGTGCCAGCAGTTGGGTGTTCGGGCAGCCCCAGCATTTT.

The V gene is TRBV2, the J gene TRBJ1-4, with 10 bases aligning to TRBD1. The length of the CDR3 is 15 residues. Per the germline V gene, CDR1 is SNHLY and CDR2 is FYNNEI. With V trimmed by 3 bases and J by 8 bases, 6 bases remained unmatched. The CDR3 region is CASSDIGTGDEKLFF. The CDR3 DNA reads TGTGCCAGCAGTGATATAGGGACAGGGGACGAAAAACTGTTTTTT.

This clone turned up a few times. CDR3 coding DNA: TGTGCCTACACGAGCGGGCGTCAAACCGGGGAGCTGTTTTTT. Encoded protein: CAYTSGRQTGELFF. The rearrangement uses TRBV30 and TRBJ2-2, with D possibly TRBD2 on 6 matching bases. The CDR3 loop spans 14 amino acids. The germline V gene has CDR1 GTSNPN and CDR2 SVGIG (reference sequence). V was clipped by 7 bases and J by 5 bases, with 17 bases between them.

This chain links TRBV13 with TRBJ1-3; D may be TRBD1 (6 bases). The V gene's germline CDR1 is PRHDT and CDR2 FYEKMQ (reference sequence). This CDR3 contains 14 residues. V was cut by 4 bases and J by 2 bases, with 9 bases left in between. CDR3 nucleotide sequence: TGTGCCAGCAGCTCCCGACAGGCTGGAAACACCATATATTTT. The encoded protein is CASSSRQAGNTIYF.

The chain has TRBV6-5 and TRBJ2-1, with 14 bases lining up with TRBD2. The CDR3 covers 15 residues. With V trimmed by 2 bases and J by 8 bases, 2 bases remained unmatched. Germline V CDR1 and CDR2: MNHEY, SVGAGI. The CDR3 reads CASSYGTSGGHEQFF. The CDR3 DNA sequence: TGTGCCAGCAGTTACGGGACTAGCGGGGGTCATGAGCAGTTCTTC.